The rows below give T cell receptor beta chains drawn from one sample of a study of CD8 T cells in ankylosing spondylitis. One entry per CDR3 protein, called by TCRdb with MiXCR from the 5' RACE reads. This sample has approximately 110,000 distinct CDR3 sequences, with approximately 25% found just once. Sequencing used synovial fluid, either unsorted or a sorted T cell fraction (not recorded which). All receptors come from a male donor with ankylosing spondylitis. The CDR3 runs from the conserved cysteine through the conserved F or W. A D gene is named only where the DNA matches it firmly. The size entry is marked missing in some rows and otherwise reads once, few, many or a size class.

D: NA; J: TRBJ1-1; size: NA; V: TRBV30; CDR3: CAWMVWAGDTEAFF; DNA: TGTGCCTGGATGGTGTGGGCAGGAGATACTGAAGCTTTCTTT
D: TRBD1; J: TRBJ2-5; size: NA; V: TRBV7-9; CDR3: CASSLVDRGKTQYF; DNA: TGTGCCAGCAGCTTAGTGGACAGGGGAAAGACCCAGTACTTC
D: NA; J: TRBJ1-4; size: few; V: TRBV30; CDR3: CACVGRVGEKLFF; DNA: TGTGCCTGCGTTGGACGAGTAGGAGAAAAACTGTTTTTT
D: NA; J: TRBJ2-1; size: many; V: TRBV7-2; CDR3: CASGDNEQFF; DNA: TGTGCCAGCGGGGACAATGAGCAGTTCTTC
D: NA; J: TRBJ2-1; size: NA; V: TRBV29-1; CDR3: CSVEDPIRTPRRGEQFF; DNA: TGCAGCGTTGAAGATCCCATTCGAACCCCACGTAGAGGCGAGCAGTTCTTC
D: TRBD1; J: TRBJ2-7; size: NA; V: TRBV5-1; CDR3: CASSFLLGQGAEQYF; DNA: TGCGCCAGCAGCTTTCTTTTGGGACAGGGGGCCGAGCAGTACTTC
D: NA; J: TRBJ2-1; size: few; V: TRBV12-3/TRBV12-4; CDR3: CASSLFVGLAHNEQFF; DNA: TGTGCCAGCAGTTTATTCGTGGGGCTAGCGCACAATGAGCAGTTCTTC
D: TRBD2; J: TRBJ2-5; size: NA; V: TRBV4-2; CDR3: CASSLAGEGEETQYF; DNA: TGTGCCAGCAGCCTAGCGGGAGAGGGGGAAGAGACCCAGTACTTC
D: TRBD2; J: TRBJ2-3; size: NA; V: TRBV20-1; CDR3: CSARDRDSGRSDTQYF; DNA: TGCAGTGCTAGAGATAGGGATAGCGGGAGGTCAGATACGCAGTATTTT
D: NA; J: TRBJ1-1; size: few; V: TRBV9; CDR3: CASSVVNTEAFF; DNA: TGTGCCAGCAGCGTAGTCAACACTGAAGCTTTCTTT
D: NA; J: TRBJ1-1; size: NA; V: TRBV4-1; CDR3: CASSQEAGGRKAFF; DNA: TGCGCCAGCAGCCAAGAAGCGGGGGGACGGAAAGCTTTCTTT
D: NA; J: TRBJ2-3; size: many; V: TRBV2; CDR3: CASRSGADTQYF; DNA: TGTGCCAGCAGAAGCGGCGCAGATACGCAGTATTTT
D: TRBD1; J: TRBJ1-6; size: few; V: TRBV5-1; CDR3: CASSLSQGATLHF; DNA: TGCGCCAGCAGCTTGAGTCAGGGGGCGACCCTCCACTTT
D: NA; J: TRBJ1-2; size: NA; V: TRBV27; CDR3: CASSTRGPLHYGYTF; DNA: TGTGCCAGCAGTACTCGGGGGCCCTTACACTATGGCTACACCTTC
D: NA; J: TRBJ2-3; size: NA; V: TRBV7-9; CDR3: CASSLGESYTQYF; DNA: TGTGCCAGCAGCTTAGGGGAGTCATATACGCAGTATTTT